Shown below are 24 T cell receptor beta chains from a single sample sequenced in a study of tumor and adjacent non-tumor tissue in lung cancer. A modified ARM-PCR protocol with three rounds of nested PCR amplified TCRbeta. TCRdb recomputed calls from the multiplex PCR reads with MiXCR, one row per CDR3 protein. The sample consists of 100,000 to 150,000 distinct CDR3 sequences, over 65% of them appearing once. The template was RNA from unsorted bulk tissue. The sample was lung tumor tissue. These receptors came from a man aged 25 to 40 with non-small cell lung cancer.

Worth noting for this clonotype: In this CDR3 the conserved last residue, phenylalanine or tryptophan, is missing, so a read error is likely. This chain uses TRBV12-3 or TRBV12-4 with TRBJ1-5, with D maybe TRBD1 (5 bases). V lost 1 base, J lost 7 bases, and 11 bases lay in between. The CDR3 totals 14 residues. The CDR3, as DNA: TGTGCCAGCAGTTTAGAAGGGGAAAAACAGCCCCAGCATTAT. Translating gives CASSLEGEKQPQHY.

Concerning this clonotype itself: In this CDR3 the conserved last residue, phenylalanine or tryptophan, is missing, so a read error is likely. The DNA is left out, because the CDR3 cannot be placed on it with certainty; the CDR3 is given as TCRdb lists it. The gene calls are TRBV6-6 and TRBJ2-5. Per germline, CDR1 MNHNY and CDR2 SVGAGI (reference sequence). The CDR3 sequence runs 11 residues, both termini included. The CDR3 protein is CGSSYDETQYL.

This clonotype was seen just once. With a much larger clone just one base away, this may be a read error. The chain uses TRBV24-1 and TRBJ2-1; 9 bases line up with TRBD1. The germline V gene encodes CDR1 KGHDR and CDR2 SFDVKD. The CDR3 contains 11 residues. Here the CDR3 reads CDTGQGLKQFF. DNA for the CDR3: TGTGACACGGGACAGGGCTTAAAGCAGTTCTTC.

This clonotype has only one observation. This sequence may be a read error, since a much larger clone differs from it by one base. This sequence joins TRBV20-1 and TRBJ2-3; 7 nucleotides match TRBD2. The germline gives CDR1 DFQATT, CDR2 SNEGSKA (reference sequence). V shed 4 bases, J shed 5 bases, and the junction held 12 bases outside the gene matches. CDR3 length: 15 amino acids. CDR3 nucleotide sequence: TGCAGTGCTATCCTAGGAGCGGGGTGGATAGATACGCAGTATTTT. It encodes CSAILGAGWIDTQYF.

This clonotype was counted only a few times. A much bigger clone sits one base away, suggesting this may be a read error. The V and J genes are TRBV20-1 and TRBJ1-5; 9 bases line up with TRBD1. The J call is in doubt because the DNA end fits TRBJ2-3 better. Germline V CDR1 and CDR2: DFQATT, SNEGSKA (reference sequence). The CDR3 totals 15 residues. The chain's CDR3 is CSATGGRAGIRPQYF. The DNA of the CDR3 is TGCAGTGCCACAGGGGGCAGGGCGGGAATCAGGCCCCAGTATTTT.

With regard to this clonotype: Relative to the germline gene, one junction end is altered; a read error may explain this. The J gene is TRBJ2-1, the V gene TRBV20-1; 11 nucleotides line up with TRBD2. The germline V gene encodes CDR1 DFQATT and CDR2 SNEGSKA (reference sequence). This CDR3 contains 14 residues. CDR3 sequence (DNA): TGCAATGCTCGTACTAGCGGGAGTTACAATGAGCACTTCTTC. This gives the protein CNARTSGSYNEHFF.

This chain links TRBV11-2 with TRBJ1-6, with D possibly matching TRBD1 (5 bases). CDR1 SGHAT and CDR2 FQNNGV come from the germline V gene. This CDR3 is 15 amino acids long. For the CDR3, the DNA is TGTACAAGCAGCTTAGTGGGCGACAGCTACTTACCCCTCCACTTT. Translated, it gives CTSSLVGDSYLPLHF.

Remarks on this clonotype: This CDR3 fails to terminate in the conserved phenylalanine or tryptophan, so it likely reflects a read error. The DNA is omitted, as the CDR3 cannot be located on it reliably, and the CDR3 follows TCRdb's listing. This sequence joins TRBV20-1 and TRBJ2-2. Germline lookup yields CDR1 DFQATT and CDR2 SNEGSKA (reference sequence). The CDR3 length is 12 residues, termini included. The CDR3: CSARDGPGELFL.

The V gene is TRBV11-3, the J gene TRBJ2-1; weak D call: TRBD1 (5 bases). The V gene lost 3 bases and the J gene lost 5 bases, with 11 bases spanning the gap. The CDR3 has 14 amino acids. Per the germline V gene, CDR1 is SGHNT and CDR2 is YENEEA. CDR3 sequence: CASSFFLTDNEQFF. The CDR3 region has the DNA TGTGCCAGCAGCTTTTTTTTGACAGACAATGAGCAGTTCTTC.

This clonotype was detected many times. This sequence joins TRBV7-9 and TRBJ2-3, with 10 bases that match TRBD2. The CDR3 is made up of 20 amino acids. The V segment lost 4 bases and the J segment 6 bases; nucleotides outside the gene matches: 22. The germline V gene has CDR1 SEHNR and CDR2 FQNEAQ (reference sequence). The CDR3: CASSSKGNVAGGPIGDTQYF. CDR3 bases: TGTGCCAGCAGCTCCAAAGGGAACGTAGCGGGAGGCCCAATAGGGGATACGCAGTATTTT.

The chain is built from TRBV5-6 and TRBJ1-2, with D unclear. This CDR3 comprises 15 residues. Trimming stripped 4 bases from V and 4 bases from J, with 17 bases between. Germline V gene data show CDR1 as SGHDT and CDR2 as YYEEEE. DNA for the CDR3: TGTGCCAGCAGCCCTAAAGGCGAGCGGGGCTATGGCTACACCTTC. This encodes CASSPKGERGYGYTF.

The V call is TRBV12-3 or TRBV12-4, the J call TRBJ2-7, with D unclear. The CDR3 totals 13 residues. V gave up 6 bases and J gave up 7 bases, with 16 bases separating them. The CDR3 coding sequence is TGTGCCAGCAGCTTCTATGTCGGTGTGGAGCAGTACTTC. Protein: CASSFYVGVEQYF.

CDR3 sequence: CAIRPLGSYNEQFF. The DNA for the CDR3 is TGTGCCATCAGACCGCTGGGTAGTTACAATGAGCAGTTCTTC. The chain recombines TRBV11-2 with TRBJ2-1; D unclear. Trimming removed 10 bases from V and 4 bases from J, with 17 bases in between. The CDR3 is 14 amino acids. Germline lookup yields CDR1 SGHAT and CDR2 FQNNGV.

Remarks on this clonotype: Given a much more abundant clone one base away, this may be a read error. The chain carries TRBV7-9 and TRBJ1-1; D ambiguous. Germline values: CDR1 SEHNR, CDR2 FQNEAQ (reference sequence). V lost 2 bases and J 1 base, leaving 5 bases between the germline ends. This CDR3 has 13 residues. CDR3 nucleotides: TGTGCCAGCAGCTTAATACAGAACACTGAAGCTTTCTTT. Its translation: CASSLIQNTEAFF.

This clonotype has ten or more counts. CDR3 region: CASSQGRGPATGYTF. The CDR3 nucleotides are TGCGCCAGCAGCCAAGGGCGGGGCCCCGCTACAGGCTACACCTTC. The V call is TRBV4-3, the J call TRBJ1-2, with D possibly being TRBD1 (5 bases). V lost 1 base and J 8 bases, leaving 17 bases between the germline ends. There are 15 residues in the CDR3. The germline V gene has CDR1 LGHNA and CDR2 YSLEER.

Remarks on this clonotype: Mismatch with germline at one junction end may stem from a read error. The chain carries TRBV4-3 and TRBJ2-5, with D possibly being TRBD2 (7 bases). This CDR3 has 16 amino acids. Germline lookup yields CDR1 LGHNA and CDR2 YSLEER. In DNA form, the CDR3 reads TGCGCCAGCATCCTGCGAGACGGGGGGCGGCAAGAGACCCTGTACTTC. It is translated as CASILRDGGRQETLYF.

This clonotype was counted many times. The rearrangement uses TRBV4-1 and TRBJ1-1; possibly TRBD1 for D (5 bases). The CDR3 sequence is 16 residues long. The germline V and J ends were trimmed by 3 bases and 0 bases, with 14 bases remaining between them. Germline lookup yields CDR1 MGHRA and CDR2 YSYEKL. The CDR3 sequence: CASSQIRTTVNTEAFF. The CDR3 DNA is TGCGCCAGCAGCCAGATAAGGACGACAGTGAACACTGAAGCTTTCTTT.

Details on this clonotype: This could be a read error, since a much larger clone is one nucleotide away. V and J are TRBV20-1 and TRBJ2-1; D possibly corresponds to TRBD1 (5 bases). The germline V and J ends were trimmed by 1 base and 8 bases, with 18 bases remaining between them. The CDR3 covers 15 residues. Germline CDR1 DFQATT, CDR2 SNEGSKA (reference sequence). The CDR3 loop is CSARVGRQSYDEQFF. The CDR3, as DNA: TGCAGTGCTAGAGTAGGCCGACAGTCGTACGATGAGCAGTTCTTC.

Comments on this clonotype: This may be a read error: a much more frequent sequence differs by one nucleotide. This chain connects TRBV20-1 to TRBJ2-5; TRBD2 is a possible D gene (6 bases). The V end was cut by 6 bases, the J end by 5 bases, with 13 bases between. This CDR3 region has 12 residues. The germline CDR1 and CDR2 sequences are DFQATT and SNEGSKA (reference sequence). The CDR3 bases are TGCAGTGCGCGGGAATGGGACGAGACCCAGTACTTC. Protein product: CSAREWDETQYF.

The chain uses TRBV7-9 and TRBJ1-5; D is uncertain. The CDR3 has 13 amino acids. Trimming removed 1 base at V and 7 bases at J, with 8 bases between. Germline V lookup: CDR1 SEHNR, CDR2 FQNEAQ (reference sequence). The CDR3 loop reads CASSLGEKQPQHF. The CDR3 bases are TGTGCCAGCAGCTTAGGGGAGAAGCAGCCCCAGCATTTT. Full variable domain (missing parts from reference TRBV7-9 and TRBJ1-5): DTGVSQNPRHKITKRGQNVTFRCDPISEHNRLYWYRQTLGQGPEFLTYFQNEAQLEKSRLLSDRFSAERPKGSFSTLEIQRTEQGDSAMYLCASSLGEKQPQHFGDGTRLSIL.

Of note for this clonotype: A much larger clone is a single base away; this may be a read error. The chain couples TRBV10-2 to TRBJ2-1; possible D gene TRBD2, 6 bases. Per germline, CDR1 WSHSY and CDR2 SAAADI. V was shortened by 2 bases and J by 6 bases, with 14 bases between the two germline ends. The CDR3 is made up of 15 amino acids. The CDR3 loop reads CASSEDGAGGNEQFF. In nucleotides, the CDR3 is TGCGCCAGCAGTGAGGACGGGGCCGGGGGCAATGAGCAGTTCTTC.

This clonotype turned up a few times. The conserved closing phenylalanine or tryptophan is absent in this CDR3, likely reflecting a read error. The CDR3 loop reads CASSLAEQDTEAFL. In nucleotides, the CDR3 is TGCGCCAGCAGCCTGGCGGAGCAGGACACTGAAGCTTTCCTT. The chain has TRBV4-1 and TRBJ1-1, with unresolved D. The germline gives CDR1 MGHRA, CDR2 YSYEKL. CDR3 length: 14 amino acids. The ends were cut back, 4 bases at V and 3 bases at J, with 12 bases in the middle.

The table lists this clonotype with many counts. The chain couples TRBV11-3 to TRBJ2-5; 9 positions match TRBD2. The CDR3 totals 15 residues. V was clipped by 5 bases and J by 3 bases; unmatched bases: 7. CDR1 and CDR2 (germline): SGHNT, YENEEA. CDR3 protein: CASSLSGTSKETQYF. CDR3 coding DNA: TGTGCCAGCAGCCTTTCCGGGACTAGCAAAGAGACCCAGTACTTC.

This clonotype was seen many times. The gene calls are TRBV4-1 and TRBJ1-1; TRBD1 matches 8 bases. After removal of 4 bases from V and 3 bases from J, the junction contained 7 bases not matched to a gene. From germline, CDR1 is MGHRA and CDR2 YSYEKL. The CDR3 is 15 amino acids. The CDR3 here is CASSRGTGDDTEAFF. The CDR3, as DNA: TGCGCCAGCAGCCGGGGGACAGGCGATGACACTGAAGCTTTCTTT.